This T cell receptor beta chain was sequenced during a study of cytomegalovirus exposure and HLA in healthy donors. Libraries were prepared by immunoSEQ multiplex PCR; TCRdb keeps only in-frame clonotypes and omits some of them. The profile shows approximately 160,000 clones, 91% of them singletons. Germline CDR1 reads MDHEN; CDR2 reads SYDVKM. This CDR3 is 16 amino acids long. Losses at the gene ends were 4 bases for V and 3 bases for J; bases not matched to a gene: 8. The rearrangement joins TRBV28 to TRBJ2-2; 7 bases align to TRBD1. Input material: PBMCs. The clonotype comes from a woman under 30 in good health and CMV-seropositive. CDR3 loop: CASSSTTGKDTGELFF. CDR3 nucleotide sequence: TGTGCCAGCAGTTCGACGACAGGGAAGGACACCGGGGAGCTGTTTTTT.